Listed here are 18 T cell receptor beta chains from one sample, sequenced in a study of T cells after yellow fever vaccination. TCRdb re-called the 5' RACE reads with MiXCR, one entry per CDR3 protein. The table lists 400,000 or so distinct CDR3 sequences, 18% of them singletons, with roughly a sixth in the top ten. This material consisted of PBMCs, taken before the yellow fever booster vaccination. These receptors originate from a man aged 18 to 30 who received the YFV17D yellow fever vaccine.

This clonotype was counted ten times or more. The rearrangement joins TRBV29-1 to TRBJ2-3; D is unresolved. Trimming took 6 bases from V and 2 from J, leaving 15 bases between them. Germline CDR1 and CDR2: SQVTM and ANQGSEA. The CDR3 totals 14 residues. CDR3 region: CSVSRQANTDTQYF. CDR3 coding DNA: TGCAGCGTATCCAGGCAGGCAAACACAGATACGCAGTATTTT.

This chain links TRBV6-6 with TRBJ2-7; 7 bases agree with TRBD1. The CDR3 has 15 residues. V was clipped by 2 bases and J by 3 bases; unmatched bases: 7. Germline values: CDR1 MNHNY, CDR2 SVGAGI (reference sequence). The CDR3: CASSYSRDRSYEQYF. CDR3 bases: TGTGCCAGCAGTTACAGCCGGGACAGAAGCTACGAGCAGTACTTC.

This chain connects TRBV11-2 to TRBJ1-2; D is possibly TRBD1 (5 bases). V dropped 7 bases and J dropped 8 bases, with 20 bases sitting between them. Germline CDR1 SGHAT, CDR2 FQNNGV. This CDR3 has 14 amino acids. The CDR3 region is CASTSIVGQGGYTF. DNA of the CDR3: TGTGCCAGCACCTCGATCGTCGGGCAGGGAGGCTACACCTTC.

This clonotype turned up a few times. This rearrangement joins TRBV30 to TRBJ2-2; the match to TRBD1 covers 8 bases. The CDR3 loop spans 14 amino acids. J was trimmed by 4 bases and V by 3 bases; bases with no gene match: 4. Germline loops: CDR1 GTSNPN, CDR2 SVGIG (reference sequence). The DNA for the CDR3 is TGTGCCTGGAGCCAGGGGGCTAGCACCGGGGAGCTGTTTTTT. Protein sequence: CAWSQGASTGELFF. Full variable domain (remainder filled in from reference TRBV30 and TRBJ2-2): SQTIHQWPATLVQPVGSPLSLECTVEGTSNPNLYWYRQAAGRGLQLLFYSVGIGQISSEVPQNLSASRPQDRQFILSSKKLLLSDSGFYLCAWSQGASTGELFFGEGSRLTVL.

In this sample, this clonotype turned up a few times. This chain's CDR3 is CASSFREGETQYF. The CDR3 region has the DNA TGTGCCAGCAGTTTCAGGGAGGGGGAGACCCAGTACTTC. The chain recombines TRBV6-6 with TRBJ2-5; 7 nucleotides line up with TRBD2. Germline V gene lookup returns CDR1 MNHNY and CDR2 SVGAGI (reference sequence). This CDR3 region has 13 residues. V lost 4 bases to trimming and J lost 5 bases; unmatched junction nucleotides: 4.

This clonotype was recorded a few times. The CDR3, as DNA: TGTGCCAGCAGCCCCCTAAGCGCTGAAGCTTTCTTT. It codes for CASSPLSAEAFF. V is TRBV9 and J is TRBJ1-1; no firm D call. Trimming pared 4 bases from V and 6 bases from J, leaving 10 bases between. The CDR3 totals 12 residues. Germline V CDR1 and CDR2: SGDLS, YYNGEE.

This clonotype was observed many times. This sequence joins TRBV20-1 and TRBJ1-5; D remains ambiguous. Trimming took 5 bases from V and 9 from J, leaving 20 bases between them. Germline CDR1 reads DFQATT; CDR2 reads SNEGSKA (reference sequence). This CDR3 is 14 amino acids long. CDR3 coding DNA: TGCAGTGCTGGAGGCTTGTCTCTCCCCAGGCCCCAGCATTTT. Encoded protein: CSAGGLSLPRPQHF.

This clonotype was picked up a small number of times. V and J are TRBV9 and TRBJ1-2, with TRBD1 as a possible D gene (6 bases). CDR3 size: 11 residues. V was clipped by 7 bases and J by 8 bases, with 12 bases between them. CDR1 is SGDLS, CDR2 YYNGEE, per germline. Here the CDR3 reads CASGRQEGYTF. CDR3 in DNA: TGTGCCAGCGGAAGACAGGAAGGCTACACCTTC.

This chain uses TRBV20-1 with TRBJ1-2; 7 positions match TRBD1. CDR3 length: 14 amino acids. V lost 0 bases and J lost 4; bases outside the gene matches: 5. Germline CDR1 is DFQATT and CDR2 is SNEGSKA (reference sequence). CDR3 protein: CSAREAGGVYGYTF. The CDR3 DNA reads TGCAGTGCTAGAGAGGCAGGGGGGGTCTATGGCTACACCTTC.

This chain uses TRBV3-1 with TRBJ2-4; the D is unclear. V was shortened by 0 bases and J by 12 bases, with 9 bases between the two germline ends. The CDR3 consists of 12 residues. Germline CDR1 and CDR2: LGHDT and YNNKEL (reference sequence). CDR3 amino acids: CASSQDLAGQYF. In nucleotides, the CDR3 is TGTGCCAGCAGCCAAGATCTCGCCGGTCAGTACTTC.

The chain recombines TRBV7-9 with TRBJ2-3, with 8 bases that match TRBD1. V lost 4 bases and J lost 4; bases outside the gene matches: 4. This CDR3 has 14 amino acids. Germline CDR1 is SEHNR and CDR2 is FQNEAQ (reference sequence). The CDR3 DNA reads as TGTGCCAGCAGCTCGACAGGGGAACCAGATACGCAGTATTTT. Translated: CASSSTGEPDTQYF.

This clonotype was detected only a few times. This chain uses TRBV10-3 with TRBJ1-5, with TRBD1 matching 9 bases. Unmatched junction bases numbered 3, after V lost 4 bases and J lost 5 bases. CDR1 is ENHRY and CDR2 is SYGVKD in the germline V gene. CDR3 length equals 14 residues. The CDR3 DNA reads as TGTGCCATCAGTGGACAGGGGGACCATCAGCCCCAGCATTTT. It encodes CAISGQGDHQPQHF.

V usage is TRBV5-6 and J usage is TRBJ2-1, with 8 bases fitting TRBD1. The junction had 12 bases not matched to a gene; V was cut back by 1 base and J by 9 bases. CDR1 and CDR2 from the germline V gene are SGHDT and YYEEEE. The CDR3 is 16 residues long. CDR3 loop: CASSLLDRQGWGEQFF. In nucleotides, the CDR3 is TGTGCCAGCAGCTTGTTAGACCGACAGGGGTGGGGTGAGCAGTTCTTC.

J is TRBJ1-2 and V is TRBV7-2; 8 nucleotides align to TRBD1. Germline-derived CDR1 and CDR2 are SGHTA and FQGNSA. V gave up 6 bases and J gave up 7 bases; unmatched junction bases: 7. This CDR3 is 13 amino acids long. This CDR3 reads CASRQDRGGGYTF. In DNA form, the CDR3 reads TGTGCCAGCAGGCAAGACAGGGGAGGTGGCTACACCTTC.

The rearrangement links TRBV7-2 to TRBJ2-1; possibly TRBD2 for D (5 bases). There are 15 residues in the CDR3. V was cut by 5 bases and J by 7 bases, with 18 bases left in between. Germline CDR1 SGHTA, CDR2 FQGNSA. CDR3 sequence reads: CASSPSTGGWNEQFF. The CDR3 DNA follows: TGTGCCAGCAGCCCTAGCACGGGTGGGTGGAATGAGCAGTTCTTC.

This clonotype was picked up a small number of times. This chain connects TRBV9 to TRBJ2-1; 11 bases align to TRBD2. The CDR3 totals 15 residues. CDR1 SGDLS and CDR2 YYNGEE come from the germline V gene. The junction had 6 bases not matched to a gene; V was cut back by 3 bases and J by 7 bases. The CDR3 DNA follows: TGTGCCAGCAGCGCCGAGGGACTAGCGGTAAATGAGCAGTTCTTC. It yields the protein CASSAEGLAVNEQFF.

The chain joins TRBV3-1 to TRBJ2-2; D ambiguous. Germline V lookup: CDR1 LGHDT, CDR2 YNNKEL (reference sequence). Trimming took off 4 bases at V and 6 bases at J, with 9 bases between the two ends. The CDR3 has 13 residues. Here the CDR3 reads CASSRVLSGELFF. The CDR3 DNA follows: TGTGCCAGCAGCCGGGTCCTTTCCGGGGAGCTGTTTTTT. The full variable domain, completed using reference TRBV3-1 and TRBJ2-2, is DTAVSQTPKYLVTQMGNDKSIKCEQNLGHDTMYWYKQDSKKFLKIMFSYNNKELIINETVPNRFSPKSPDKAHLNLHINSLELGDSAVYFCASSRVLSGELFFGEGSRLTVL.

The V call is TRBV7-9, the J call TRBJ1-1, with D hard to call. The V gene's germline CDR1 is SEHNR and CDR2 FQNEAQ (reference sequence). The CDR3 has 13 amino acids. The V gene lost 8 bases and the J gene lost 2 bases, with 12 bases spanning the gap. CDR3: CASRGGRNTEAFF. The CDR3 nucleotides read TGTGCCAGCCGGGGAGGGAGAAACACTGAAGCTTTCTTT.